The source of this TCR beta chain is a study of T-cell reconstitution after alpha-beta-depleted transplantation in children. The study, taken as a whole, reports: One year after transplant, T-cell counts and diversity came mostly from newly produced T cells. In some patients, recipient T cells and intrathymic progenitors surviving conditioning explained high day-60 diversity.

Preparation of the TCRbeta library was carried out with unique molecular identifiers. TCRdb redid the calling of the PCR reads with MiXCR, one entry per CDR3 protein. The repertoire holds around 300,000 distinct CDR3 sequences, with approximately 10% as singletons. This clonotype was observed at least ten times. Its cognate antigen is unknown. The sequence was collected from a male patient between 2 and 10 years old who had a stem cell transplant for chronic granulomatous disease, so the T cells may come from the graft donor. Source: peripheral blood, taken 180 days after TCRalphabeta/CD19-depleted stem cell transplant.

The CDR3 spells CASRNRAWPWETQYF. The CDR3 DNA is TGCGCCAGCAGAAATCGGGCTTGGCCGTGGGAGACCCAGTACTTC. The chain has TRBV5-1 and TRBJ2-5; D unresolved. This CDR3 is 15 amino acids long. Germline V gene lookup returns CDR1 SGHRS and CDR2 YFSETQ. V shed 5 bases and J shed 5 bases, with 19 bases lying between them.